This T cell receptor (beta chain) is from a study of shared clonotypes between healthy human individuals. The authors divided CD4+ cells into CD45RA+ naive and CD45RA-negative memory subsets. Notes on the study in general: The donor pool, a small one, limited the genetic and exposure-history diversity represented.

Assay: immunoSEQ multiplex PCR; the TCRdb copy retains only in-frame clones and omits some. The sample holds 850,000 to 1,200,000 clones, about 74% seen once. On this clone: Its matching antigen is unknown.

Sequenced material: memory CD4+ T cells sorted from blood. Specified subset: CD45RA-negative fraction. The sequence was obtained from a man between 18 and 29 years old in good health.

This chain's CDR3 is CAISEELSPTGTQYF. CDR3 nucleotides: TGTGCCATCAGTGAGGAGCTCTCCCCAACGGGGACCCAGTACTTC. The chain has TRBV10-3 and TRBJ2-5; D is unresolved. This CDR3 is 15 amino acids long. Trimming removed 2 bases at V and 7 bases at J, with 17 bases between. Per the germline V gene, CDR1 is ENHRY and CDR2 is SYGVKD.